This T cell receptor beta chain was retrieved from a study of vaccination effects on CD4 cells after COVID-19. Study background: With around 10 ug/ml peptides and about 9.7 IU/ml IL-2, 2 million or so PBMC per well were cultured. Findings and limits, study-wide: Healthy vaccinees showed cross-reactivity with common cold coronaviruses in only 1 of 255 vaccine-induced clones.

About this clone: Antigen unknown.

Scientists isolated CD4+ T cells after a roughly nine-day culture period ended. Each participant received a vaccine that was either BNT162b2 or mRNA-1273, given as two doses. Prior SARS-CoV-2 infection was absent in the vaccine recipients, as shown by negative nucleocapsid antibodies. Data came from immunoSEQ multiplex PCR; TCRdb stores just in-frame clones and leaves some out. The sample gives 50,000 to 80,000 clones, less than 85% of which show up once; 2.4% is in the top ten. CDR3 length: 16 residues. CDR1 is LNHDA and CDR2 is SQIVND in the germline V gene (reference sequence). Trimming took off 7 bases at V and 1 base at J, with 17 bases between the two ends.

The chain links TRBV19 to TRBJ1-5; weak D call: TRBD1 (6 bases). The receptor was isolated from a human donor who received a COVID-19 vaccine. Source: CD4+ T cells from PBMCs cultured without peptide, taken after COVID-19 vaccination. The CDR3 here is CASTFVGARSNQPQHF. CDR3 nucleotides: TGTGCCAGTACATTTGTGGGGGCTAGAAGCAATCAGCCCCAGCATTTT.